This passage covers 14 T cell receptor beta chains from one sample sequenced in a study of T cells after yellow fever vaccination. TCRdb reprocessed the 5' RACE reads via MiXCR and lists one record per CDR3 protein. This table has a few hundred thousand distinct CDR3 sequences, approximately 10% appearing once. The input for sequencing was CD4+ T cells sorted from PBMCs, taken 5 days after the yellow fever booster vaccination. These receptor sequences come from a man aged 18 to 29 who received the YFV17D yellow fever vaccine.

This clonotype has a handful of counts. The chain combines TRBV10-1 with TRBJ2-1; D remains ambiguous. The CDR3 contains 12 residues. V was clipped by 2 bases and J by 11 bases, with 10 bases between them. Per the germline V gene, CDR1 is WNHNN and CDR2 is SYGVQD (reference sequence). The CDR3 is CASSESTRQQFF. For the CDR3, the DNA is TGCGCCAGCAGTGAGAGTACTCGCCAGCAGTTCTTC.

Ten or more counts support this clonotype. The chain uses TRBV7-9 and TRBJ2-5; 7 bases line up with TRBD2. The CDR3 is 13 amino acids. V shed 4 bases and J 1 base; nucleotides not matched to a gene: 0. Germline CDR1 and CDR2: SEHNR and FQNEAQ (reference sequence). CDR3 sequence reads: CASSSSGQETQYF. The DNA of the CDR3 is TGTGCCAGCAGCTCTAGCGGCCAAGAGACCCAGTACTTC.

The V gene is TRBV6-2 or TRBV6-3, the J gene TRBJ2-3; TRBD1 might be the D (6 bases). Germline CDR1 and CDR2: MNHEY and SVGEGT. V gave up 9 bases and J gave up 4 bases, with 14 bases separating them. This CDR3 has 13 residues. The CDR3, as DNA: TGTGCCAGTACTCCCCCAGGGGCAGATACGCAGTATTTT. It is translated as CASTPPGADTQYF.

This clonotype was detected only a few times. The CDR3 DNA follows: TGCGCCAGCAGCCAAGTAGTGATATTTCCCGGGTCCTACGAGCAGTACTTC. Its translation: CASSQVVIFPGSYEQYF. The chain recombines TRBV4-1 with TRBJ2-7, with no clear D. The CDR3 length is 17 residues. Per the germline V gene, CDR1 is MGHRA and CDR2 is YSYEKL. V shed 1 base and J shed 1 base, with 17 bases lying between them.

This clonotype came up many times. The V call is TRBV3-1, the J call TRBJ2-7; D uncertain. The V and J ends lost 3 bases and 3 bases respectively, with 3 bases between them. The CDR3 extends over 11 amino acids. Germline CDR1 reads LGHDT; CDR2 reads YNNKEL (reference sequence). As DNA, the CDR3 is TGTGCCAGCAGCCAGCTCTACGAGCAGTACTTC. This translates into CASSQLYEQYF.

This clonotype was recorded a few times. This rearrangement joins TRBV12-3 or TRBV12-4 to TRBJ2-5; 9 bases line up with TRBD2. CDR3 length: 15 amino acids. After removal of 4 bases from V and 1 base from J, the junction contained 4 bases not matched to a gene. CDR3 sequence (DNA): TGTGCCAGCAGTTGGCGGGGGGGCCCCCAAGAGACCCAGTACTTC. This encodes CASSWRGGPQETQYF.

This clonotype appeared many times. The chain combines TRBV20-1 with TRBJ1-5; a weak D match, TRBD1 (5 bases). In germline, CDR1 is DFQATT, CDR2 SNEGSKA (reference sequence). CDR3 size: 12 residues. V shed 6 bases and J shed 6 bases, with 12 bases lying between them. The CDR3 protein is CSAQRGAQPQHF. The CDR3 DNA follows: TGCAGTGCCCAGAGGGGAGCTCAGCCCCAGCATTTT.

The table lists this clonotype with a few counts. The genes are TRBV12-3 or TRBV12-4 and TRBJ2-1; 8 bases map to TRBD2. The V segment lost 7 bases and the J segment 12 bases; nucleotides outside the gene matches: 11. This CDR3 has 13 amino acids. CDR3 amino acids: CASNLLGAGGQFF. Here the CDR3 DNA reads TGTGCCAGCAACCTCCTGGGGGCGGGGGGGCAGTTCTTC.

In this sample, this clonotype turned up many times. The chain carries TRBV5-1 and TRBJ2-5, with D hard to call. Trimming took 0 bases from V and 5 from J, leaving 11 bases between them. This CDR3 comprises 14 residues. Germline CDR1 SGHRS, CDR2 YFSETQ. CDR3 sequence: CASSLGQAGETQYF. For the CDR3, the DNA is TGCGCCAGCAGCTTGGGGCAGGCCGGGGAGACCCAGTACTTC.

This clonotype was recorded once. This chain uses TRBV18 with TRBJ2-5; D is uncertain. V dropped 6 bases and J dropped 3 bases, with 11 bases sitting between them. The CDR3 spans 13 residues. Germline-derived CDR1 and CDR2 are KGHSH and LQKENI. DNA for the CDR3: TGTGCCAGCTCGCCGGCACCAAAAGAGACCCAGTACTTC. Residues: CASSPAPKETQYF.

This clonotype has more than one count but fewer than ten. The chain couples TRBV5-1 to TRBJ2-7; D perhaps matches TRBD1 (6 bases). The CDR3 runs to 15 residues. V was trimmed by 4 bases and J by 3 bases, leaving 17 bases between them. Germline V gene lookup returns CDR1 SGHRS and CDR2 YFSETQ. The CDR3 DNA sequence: TGCGCCAGCAGCCCCTCGGGACATAGCTTCTACGAGCAGTACGTC. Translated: CASSPSGHSFYEQYV.

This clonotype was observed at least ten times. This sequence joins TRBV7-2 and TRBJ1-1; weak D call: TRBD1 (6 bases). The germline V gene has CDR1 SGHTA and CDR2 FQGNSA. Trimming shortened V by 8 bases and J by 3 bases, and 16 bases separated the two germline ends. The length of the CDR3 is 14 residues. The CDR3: CASRIITGYTEAFF. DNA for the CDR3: TGTGCCAGCCGCATAATTACAGGGTACACTGAAGCTTTCTTT.

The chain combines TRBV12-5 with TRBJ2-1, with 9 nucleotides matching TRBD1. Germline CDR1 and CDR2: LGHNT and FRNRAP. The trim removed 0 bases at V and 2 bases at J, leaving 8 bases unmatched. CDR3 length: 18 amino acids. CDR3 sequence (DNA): TGTGCTAGTGGTTTGGTACTGGGACAGGGTATCACCTACAATGAGCAGTTCTTC. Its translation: CASGLVLGQGITYNEQFF.

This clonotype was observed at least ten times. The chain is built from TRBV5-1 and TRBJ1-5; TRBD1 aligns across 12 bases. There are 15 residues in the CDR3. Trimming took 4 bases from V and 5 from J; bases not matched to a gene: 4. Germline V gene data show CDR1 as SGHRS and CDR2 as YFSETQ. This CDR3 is CASSPGTGGDQPQHF. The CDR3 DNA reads TGCGCCAGCAGCCCGGGGACAGGGGGCGATCAGCCCCAGCATTTT.